The present T cell receptor beta chain was sequenced within a study of long-term antiretroviral therapy in people with HIV. Notes on the study in general: Clones expanded before ART dominated the repertoire at all time points. The study found that diversity rose after ART but stayed below transplant donor controls.

With survey level as its setting, the immunoSEQ assay was v3.0. The assay was immunoSEQ multiplex PCR, and TCRdb's table has in-frame clones only and misses some. The sample lists tens of thousands of clones, around 94% occurring once. Treatment locations for all participants with HIV were in the United States. DNA was extracted from around 0.96-9.9 million thawed cryopreserved PBMC. Concerning this clone: Its antigen is currently unknown.

The sample consisted of unsorted PBMCs, taken 4.1 years after starting antiretroviral therapy. The source of this sequence is a woman aged 50 to 60 with HIV.

The CDR3 sequence is CASSLGSGGGETQYF. In DNA form, the CDR3 reads TGTGCCAGCAGTTTAGGTAGCGGGGGAGGAGAGACCCAGTACTTC. This rearrangement joins TRBV27 to TRBJ2-5; TRBD2 matches at 9 bases. Trimming removed 2 bases from V and 4 bases from J; junction bases left unmatched: 5. The CDR3 runs 15 residues. Germline values: CDR1 MNHEY, CDR2 SMNVEV (reference sequence).